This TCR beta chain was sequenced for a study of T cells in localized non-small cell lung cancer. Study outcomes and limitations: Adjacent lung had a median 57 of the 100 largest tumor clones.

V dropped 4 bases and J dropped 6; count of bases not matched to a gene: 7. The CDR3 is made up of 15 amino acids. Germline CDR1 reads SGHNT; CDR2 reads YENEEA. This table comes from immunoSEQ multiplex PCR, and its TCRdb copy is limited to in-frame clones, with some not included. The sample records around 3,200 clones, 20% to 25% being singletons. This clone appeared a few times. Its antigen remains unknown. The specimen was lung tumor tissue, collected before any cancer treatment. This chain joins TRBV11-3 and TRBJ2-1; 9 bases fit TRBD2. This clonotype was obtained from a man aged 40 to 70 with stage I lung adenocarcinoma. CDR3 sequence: CASSYGTSPSNEQFF. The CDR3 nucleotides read TGTGCCAGCAGCTACGGGACTAGCCCTTCCAATGAGCAGTTCTTC.